Following are 2 T cell receptor beta chains from one sample sequenced in a study of blood T cells in healthy people across ages. A sample-barcoded 5' primer and a J-beta primer mix were used in a second PCR of roughly 7 to 11 cycles. TCRdb redid the calling of the 5' RACE reads with MiXCR, one entry per CDR3 protein. The repertoire holds some 1.4 million distinct CDR3 sequences, with 40% to 50% as singletons. The sequenced material came from blood. The origin of the receptors is a woman between 18 and 29 years old in good health.

The table lists this clonotype with a few counts. V gene TRBV5-1 combines with J gene TRBJ2-1; 11 nucleotides match TRBD2. The junction had 10 bases not matched to a gene; V was cut back by 4 bases and J by 10 bases. Germline V lookup: CDR1 SGHRS, CDR2 YFSETQ. CDR3 length: 15 amino acids. CDR3 loop: CASSLTSGGPQEQFF. The CDR3 DNA is TGCGCCAGCAGCCTAACTAGCGGGGGCCCTCAGGAGCAGTTCTTC.

Remarks on this clonotype: At one of its ends the junction is not consistent with the germline gene, which may arise from a read error. The V call is TRBV5-4, the J call TRBJ1-1; 10 positions agree with TRBD1. CDR1 and CDR2 (germline): SGHNT, YYREEE (reference sequence). This CDR3 is 15 amino acids long. The CDR3 region has the DNA TGTGCCAGCAGCCAACCTGGACAGGGGGGCACTGAAACTTTCTTT. Translation gives CASSQPGQGGTETFF.